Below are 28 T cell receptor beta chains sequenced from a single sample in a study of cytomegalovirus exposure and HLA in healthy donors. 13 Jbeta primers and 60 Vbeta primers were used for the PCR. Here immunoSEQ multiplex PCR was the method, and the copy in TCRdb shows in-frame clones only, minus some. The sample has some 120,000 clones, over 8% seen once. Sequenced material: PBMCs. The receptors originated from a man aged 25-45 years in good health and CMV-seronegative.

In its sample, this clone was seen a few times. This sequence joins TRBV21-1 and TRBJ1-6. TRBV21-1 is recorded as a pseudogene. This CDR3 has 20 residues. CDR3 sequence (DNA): TGTGCCAGCAGCAAAAGGGGGGGGCCAGGGGAGGAATCGGATACTTCACCCCTCCACTTT. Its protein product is CASSKRGGPGEESDTSPLHF.

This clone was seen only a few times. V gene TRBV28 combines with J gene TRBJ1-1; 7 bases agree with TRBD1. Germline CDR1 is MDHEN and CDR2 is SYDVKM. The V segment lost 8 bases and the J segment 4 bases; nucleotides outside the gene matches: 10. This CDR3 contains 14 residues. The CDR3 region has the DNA TGTGCCAGCCGAAAGACAGGGCTAGGCACTGAAGCTTTCTTT. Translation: CASRKTGLGTEAFF.

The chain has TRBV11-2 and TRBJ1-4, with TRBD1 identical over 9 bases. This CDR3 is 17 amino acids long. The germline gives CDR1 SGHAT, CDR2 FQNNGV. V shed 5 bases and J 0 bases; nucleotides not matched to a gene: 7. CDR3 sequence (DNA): TGTGCCAGCAGCCTAAGGGACAGGGCTACAACTAATGAAAAACTGTTTTTT. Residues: CASSLRDRATTNEKLFF.

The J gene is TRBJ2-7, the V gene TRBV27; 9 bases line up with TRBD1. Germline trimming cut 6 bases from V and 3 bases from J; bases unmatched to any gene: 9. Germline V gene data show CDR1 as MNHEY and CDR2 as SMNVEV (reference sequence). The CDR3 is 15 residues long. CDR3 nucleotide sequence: TGTGCCAGCAGGTACACCGGGACAGGGAGCTACGAGCAGTACTTC. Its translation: CASRYTGTGSYEQYF.

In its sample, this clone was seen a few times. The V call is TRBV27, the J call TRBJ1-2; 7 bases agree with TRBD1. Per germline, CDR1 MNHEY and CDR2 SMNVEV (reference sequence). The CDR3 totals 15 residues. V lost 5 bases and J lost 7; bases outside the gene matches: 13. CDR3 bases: TGTGCCAGCAGTCCTTTGACAGGGACTAGGGCTGGCTACACCTTC. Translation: CASSPLTGTRAGYTF.

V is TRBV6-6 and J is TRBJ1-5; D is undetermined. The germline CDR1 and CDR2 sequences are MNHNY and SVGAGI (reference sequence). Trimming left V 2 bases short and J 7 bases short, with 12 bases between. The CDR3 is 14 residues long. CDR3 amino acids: CASSYRVDGQPQHF. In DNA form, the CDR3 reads TGTGCCAGCAGTTACCGGGTAGATGGGCAGCCCCAGCATTTT.

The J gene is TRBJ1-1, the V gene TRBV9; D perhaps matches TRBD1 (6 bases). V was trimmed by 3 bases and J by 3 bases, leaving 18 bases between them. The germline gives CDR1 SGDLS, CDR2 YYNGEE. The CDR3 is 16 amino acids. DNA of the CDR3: TGTGCCAGCAGCGCACAGGGATCTCTCGGATACACTGAAGCTTTCTTT. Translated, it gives CASSAQGSLGYTEAFF.

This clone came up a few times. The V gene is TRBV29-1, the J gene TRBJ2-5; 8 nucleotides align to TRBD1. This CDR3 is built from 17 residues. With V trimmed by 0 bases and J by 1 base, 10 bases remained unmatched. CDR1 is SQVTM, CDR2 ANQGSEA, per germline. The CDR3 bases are TGCAGCGTTGAAGATGAAGAGGGCAGGGGGCCCCAAGAGACCCAGTACTTC. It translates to CSVEDEEGRGPQETQYF.

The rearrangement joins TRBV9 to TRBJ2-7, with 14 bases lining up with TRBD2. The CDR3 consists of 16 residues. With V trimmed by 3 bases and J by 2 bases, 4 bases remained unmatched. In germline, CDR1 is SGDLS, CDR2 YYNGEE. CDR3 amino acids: CASSEGLAGAPYEQYF. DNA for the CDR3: TGTGCCAGCAGCGAGGGACTAGCGGGGGCCCCCTACGAGCAGTACTTC.

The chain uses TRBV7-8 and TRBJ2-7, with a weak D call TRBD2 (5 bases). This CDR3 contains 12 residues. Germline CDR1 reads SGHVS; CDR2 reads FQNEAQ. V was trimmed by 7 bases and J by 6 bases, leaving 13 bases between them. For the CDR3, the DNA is TGTGCCAGCACCCGTTTGGACTTCGAGCAGTACTTC. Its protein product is CASTRLDFEQYF.

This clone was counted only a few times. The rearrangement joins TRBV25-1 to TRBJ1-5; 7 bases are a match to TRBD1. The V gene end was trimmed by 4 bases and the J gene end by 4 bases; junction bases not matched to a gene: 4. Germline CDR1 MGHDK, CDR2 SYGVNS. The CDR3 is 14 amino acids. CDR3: CASSASGGNQPQHF. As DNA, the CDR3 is TGTGCCAGCAGTGCGTCAGGGGGGAATCAGCCCCAGCATTTT.

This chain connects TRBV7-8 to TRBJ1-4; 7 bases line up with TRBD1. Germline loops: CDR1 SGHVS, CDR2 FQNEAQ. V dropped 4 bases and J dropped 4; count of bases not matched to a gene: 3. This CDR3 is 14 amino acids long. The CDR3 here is CASSSRDSNEKLFF. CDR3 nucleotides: TGTGCCAGCAGCTCGAGGGACAGTAATGAAAAACTGTTTTTT. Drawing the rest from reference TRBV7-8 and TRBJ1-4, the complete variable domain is GAGVSQSPRYKVAKRGQDVALRCDPISGHVSLFWYQQALGQGPEFLTYFQNEAQLDKSGLPSDRFFAERPEGSVSTLKIQRTQQEDSAVYLCASSSRDSNEKLFFGSGTQLSVL.

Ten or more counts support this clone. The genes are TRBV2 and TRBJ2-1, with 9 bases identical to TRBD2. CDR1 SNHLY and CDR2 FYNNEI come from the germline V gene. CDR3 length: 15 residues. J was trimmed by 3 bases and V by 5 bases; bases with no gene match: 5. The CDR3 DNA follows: TGTGCCAGCAGTACGACTAGCGGCCTCTACAATGAGCAGTTCTTC. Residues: CASSTTSGLYNEQFF.

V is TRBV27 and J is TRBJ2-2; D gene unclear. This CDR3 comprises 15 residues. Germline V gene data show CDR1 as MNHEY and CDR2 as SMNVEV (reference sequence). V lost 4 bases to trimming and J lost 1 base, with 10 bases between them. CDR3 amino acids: CASSYDNRNTGELFF. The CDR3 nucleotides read TGTGCCAGCAGTTACGACAATAGGAACACCGGGGAGCTGTTTTTT.

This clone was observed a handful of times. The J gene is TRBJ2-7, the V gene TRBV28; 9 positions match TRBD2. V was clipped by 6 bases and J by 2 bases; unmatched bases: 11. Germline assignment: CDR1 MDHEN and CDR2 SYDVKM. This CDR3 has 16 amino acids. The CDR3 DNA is TGTGCCAGCAGCTGGGGACTAGCTGTAAGAGCCTACGAGCAGTACTTC. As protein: CASSWGLAVRAYEQYF.

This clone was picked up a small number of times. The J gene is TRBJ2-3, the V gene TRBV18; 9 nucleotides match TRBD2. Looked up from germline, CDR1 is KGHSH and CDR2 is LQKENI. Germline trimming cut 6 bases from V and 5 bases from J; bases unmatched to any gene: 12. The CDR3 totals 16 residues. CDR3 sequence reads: CASSQGLAGKVDTQYF. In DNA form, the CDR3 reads TGTGCCAGCTCCCAAGGGCTAGCGGGAAAGGTAGATACGCAGTATTTT.

The CDR3 here is CASSQNLLAGVSGANVLTF. The CDR3, as DNA: TGTGCCAGCAGCCAAAATTTACTAGCGGGAGTATCGGGGGCCAACGTCCTGACTTTC. This chain joins TRBV14 and TRBJ2-6; the match to TRBD2 covers 11 bases. The CDR3 has 19 amino acids. V shed 2 bases and J 4 bases; nucleotides not matched to a gene: 10. Germline loops: CDR1 SGHDN, CDR2 FVKESK.

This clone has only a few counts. CDR3 region: CASSVVGGSYEQYF. The CDR3 region has the DNA TGTGCCAGCAGCGTAGTCGGGGGATCCTACGAGCAGTACTTC. The chain joins TRBV7-9 to TRBJ2-7, with D maybe TRBD2 (6 bases). Trimming removed 5 bases at V and 1 base at J, with 12 bases between. Germline lookup yields CDR1 SEHNR and CDR2 FQNEAQ (reference sequence). CDR3 length: 14 residues.

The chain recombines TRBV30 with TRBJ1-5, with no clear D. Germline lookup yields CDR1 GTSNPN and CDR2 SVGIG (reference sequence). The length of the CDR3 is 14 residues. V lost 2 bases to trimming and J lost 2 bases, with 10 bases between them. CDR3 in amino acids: CAWSRSRGNQPQHF. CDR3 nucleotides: TGTGCCTGGAGTAGGTCCCGGGGCAATCAGCCCCAGCATTTT.

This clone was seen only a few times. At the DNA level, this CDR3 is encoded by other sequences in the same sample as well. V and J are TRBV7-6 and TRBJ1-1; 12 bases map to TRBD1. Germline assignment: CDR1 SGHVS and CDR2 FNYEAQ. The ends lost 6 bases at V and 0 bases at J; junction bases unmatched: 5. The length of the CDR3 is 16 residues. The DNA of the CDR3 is TGTGCCAGCAGGACCGGGACAGGGGGCCTGAACACTGAAGCTTTCTTT. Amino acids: CASRTGTGGLNTEAFF. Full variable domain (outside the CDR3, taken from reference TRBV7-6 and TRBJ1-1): GAGVSQSPRYKVTKRGQDVALRCDPISGHVSLYWYRQALGQGPEFLTYFNYEAQQDKSGLPNDRFSAERPEGSISTLTIQRTEQRDSAMYRCASRTGTGGLNTEAFFGQGTRLTVV.

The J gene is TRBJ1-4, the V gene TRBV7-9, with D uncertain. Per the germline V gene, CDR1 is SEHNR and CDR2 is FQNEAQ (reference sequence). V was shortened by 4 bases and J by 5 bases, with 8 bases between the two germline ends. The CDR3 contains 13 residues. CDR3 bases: TGTGCCAGCAGCTCCTCCGGGAATGAAAAACTGTTTTTT. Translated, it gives CASSSSGNEKLFF.

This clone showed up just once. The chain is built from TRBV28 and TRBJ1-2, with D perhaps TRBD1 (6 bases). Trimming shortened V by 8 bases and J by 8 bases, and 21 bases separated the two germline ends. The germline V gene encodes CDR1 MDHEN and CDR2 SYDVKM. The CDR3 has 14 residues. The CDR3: CASQEDSLLQGYTF. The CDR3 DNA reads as TGTGCCAGCCAAGAGGACAGCCTATTGCAGGGCTACACCTTC.

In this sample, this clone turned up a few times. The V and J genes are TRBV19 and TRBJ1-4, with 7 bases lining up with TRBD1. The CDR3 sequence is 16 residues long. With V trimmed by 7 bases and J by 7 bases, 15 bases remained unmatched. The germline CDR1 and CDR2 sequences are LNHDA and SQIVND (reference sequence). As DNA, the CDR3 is TGTGCCAGTACCCAGACAGGGAAGTTCGGCGGTGAAAAACTGTTTTTT. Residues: CASTQTGKFGGEKLFF.

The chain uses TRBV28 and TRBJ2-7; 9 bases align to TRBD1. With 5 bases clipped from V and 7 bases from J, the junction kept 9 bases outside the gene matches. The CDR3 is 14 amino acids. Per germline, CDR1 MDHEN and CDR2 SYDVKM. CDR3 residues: CASSPLQGAREQYF. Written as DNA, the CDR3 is TGTGCCAGCAGTCCCTTACAGGGGGCCAGGGAGCAGTACTTC.

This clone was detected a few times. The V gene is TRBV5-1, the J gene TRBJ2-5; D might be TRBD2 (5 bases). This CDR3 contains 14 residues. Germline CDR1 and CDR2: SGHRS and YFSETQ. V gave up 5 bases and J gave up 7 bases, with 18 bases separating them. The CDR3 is CASSSLSDRGTQYF. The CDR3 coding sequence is TGCGCCAGCAGTTCTCTTTCGGACCGGGGGACCCAGTACTTC.

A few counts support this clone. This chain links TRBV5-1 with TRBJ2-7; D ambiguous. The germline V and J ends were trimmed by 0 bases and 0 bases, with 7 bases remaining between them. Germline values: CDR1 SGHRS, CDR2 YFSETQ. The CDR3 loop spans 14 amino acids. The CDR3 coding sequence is TGCGCCAGCAGCTTGGTCCCAGGCTCCTACGAGCAGTACTTC. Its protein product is CASSLVPGSYEQYF.

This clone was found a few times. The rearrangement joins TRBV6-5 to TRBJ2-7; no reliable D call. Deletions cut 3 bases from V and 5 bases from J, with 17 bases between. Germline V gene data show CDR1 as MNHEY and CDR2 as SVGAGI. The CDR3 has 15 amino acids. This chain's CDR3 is CASSYRGDFSHEQYF. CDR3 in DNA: TGTGCCAGCAGTTATCGAGGAGATTTTTCCCACGAGCAGTACTTC.

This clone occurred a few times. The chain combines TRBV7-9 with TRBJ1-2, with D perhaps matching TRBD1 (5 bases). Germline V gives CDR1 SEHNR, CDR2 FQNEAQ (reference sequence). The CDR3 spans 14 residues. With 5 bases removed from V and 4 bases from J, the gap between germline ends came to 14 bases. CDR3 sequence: CASSTRQITYGYTF. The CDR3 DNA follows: TGTGCCAGCAGCACTCGACAGATTACCTATGGCTACACCTTC.